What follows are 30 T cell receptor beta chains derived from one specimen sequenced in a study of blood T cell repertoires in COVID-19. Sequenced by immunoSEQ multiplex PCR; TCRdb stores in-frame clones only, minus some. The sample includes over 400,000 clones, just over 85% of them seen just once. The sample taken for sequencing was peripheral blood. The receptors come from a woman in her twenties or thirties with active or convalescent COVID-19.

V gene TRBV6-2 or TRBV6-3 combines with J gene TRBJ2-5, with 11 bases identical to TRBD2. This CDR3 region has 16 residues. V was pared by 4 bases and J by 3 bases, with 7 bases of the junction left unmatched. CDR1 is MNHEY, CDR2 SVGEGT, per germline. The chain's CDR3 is CASSSPGLADEETQYF. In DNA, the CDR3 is TGTGCCAGCAGTTCCCCGGGACTAGCGGACGAAGAGACCCAGTACTTC.

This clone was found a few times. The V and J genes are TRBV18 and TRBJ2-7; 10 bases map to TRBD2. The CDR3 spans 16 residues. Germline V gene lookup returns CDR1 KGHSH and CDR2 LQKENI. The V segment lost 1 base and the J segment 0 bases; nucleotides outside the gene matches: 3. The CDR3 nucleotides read TGTGCCAGCTCACCACGTCTAGCGGGAGTCTCCTACGAGCAGTACTTC. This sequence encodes CASSPRLAGVSYEQYF. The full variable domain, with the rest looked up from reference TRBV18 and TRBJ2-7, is NAGVMQNPRHLVRRRGQEARLRCSPMKGHSHVYWYRQLPEEGLKFMVYLQKENIIDESGMPKERFSAEFPKEGPSILRIQQVVRGDSAAYFCASSPRLAGVSYEQYFGPGTRLTVT.

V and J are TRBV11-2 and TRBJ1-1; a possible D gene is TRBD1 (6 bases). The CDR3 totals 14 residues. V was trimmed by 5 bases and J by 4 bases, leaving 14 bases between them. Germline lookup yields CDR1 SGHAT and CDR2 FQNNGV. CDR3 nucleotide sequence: TGTGCCAGCAGCACTCAGGGGCATCGCACTGAAGCTTTCTTT. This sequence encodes CASSTQGHRTEAFF.

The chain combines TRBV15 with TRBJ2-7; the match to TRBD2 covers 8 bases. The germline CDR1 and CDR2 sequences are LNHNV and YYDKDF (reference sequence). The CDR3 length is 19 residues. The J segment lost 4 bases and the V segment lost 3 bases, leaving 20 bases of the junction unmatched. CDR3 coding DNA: TGTGCCACCAGCAGGCGACTTGGGCTAGCGGGCCCTGGGACGTACGAGCAGTACTTC. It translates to CATSRRLGLAGPGTYEQYF. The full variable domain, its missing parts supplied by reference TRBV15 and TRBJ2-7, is DAMVIQNPRYQVTQFGKPVTLSCSQTLNHNVMYWYQQKSSQAPKLLFHYYDKDFNNEADTPDNFQSRRPNTSFCFLDIRSPGLGDTAMYLCATSRRLGLAGPGTYEQYFGPGTRLTVT.

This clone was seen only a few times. CDR3 loop: CASSEAHRGNQPQHF. CDR3 in DNA: TGTGCCAGCAGTGAAGCACACAGGGGCAATCAGCCCCAGCATTTT. The J gene is TRBJ1-5, the V gene TRBV2; D is perhaps TRBD1 (6 bases). The germline gives CDR1 SNHLY, CDR2 FYNNEI. With 0 bases removed from V and 2 bases from J, the gap between germline ends came to 8 bases. The CDR3 extends over 15 amino acids. Full variable domain (missing parts from reference TRBV2 and TRBJ1-5): EPEVTQTPSHQVTQMGQEVILRCVPISNHLYFYWYRQILGQKVEFLVSFYNNEISEKSEIFDDQFSVERPDGSNFTLKIRSTKLEDSAMYFCASSEAHRGNQPQHFGDGTRLSIL.

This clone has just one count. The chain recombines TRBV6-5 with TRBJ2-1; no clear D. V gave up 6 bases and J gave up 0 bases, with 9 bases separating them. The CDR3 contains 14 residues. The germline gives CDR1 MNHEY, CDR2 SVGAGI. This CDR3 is CASSVWSSYNEQFF. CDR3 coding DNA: TGTGCCAGCAGCGTGTGGAGCTCCTACAATGAGCAGTTCTTC.

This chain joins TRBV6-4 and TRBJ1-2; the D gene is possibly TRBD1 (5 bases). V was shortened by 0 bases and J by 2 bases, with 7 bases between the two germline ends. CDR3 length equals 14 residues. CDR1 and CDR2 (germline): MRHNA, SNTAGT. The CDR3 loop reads CASSDSAGNYGYTF. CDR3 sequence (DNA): TGTGCCAGCAGTGACTCTGCAGGGAACTATGGCTACACCTTC.

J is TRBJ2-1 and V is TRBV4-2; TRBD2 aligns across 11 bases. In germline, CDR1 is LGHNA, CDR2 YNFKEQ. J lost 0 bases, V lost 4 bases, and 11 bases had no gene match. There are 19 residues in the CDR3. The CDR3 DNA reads TGTGCCAGCAGCCCGGGCCTAGCGGGAGGTCAGAGCTCCTACAATGAGCAGTTCTTC. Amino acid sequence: CASSPGLAGGQSSYNEQFF.

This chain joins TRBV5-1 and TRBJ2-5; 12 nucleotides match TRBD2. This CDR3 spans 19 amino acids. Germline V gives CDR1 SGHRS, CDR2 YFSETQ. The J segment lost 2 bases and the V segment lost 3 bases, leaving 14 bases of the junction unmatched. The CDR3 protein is CASSYSFRTSGTTQETQYF. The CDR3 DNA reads TGCGCCAGCAGCTACTCTTTTAGGACTAGCGGGACCACACAAGAGACCCAGTACTTC.

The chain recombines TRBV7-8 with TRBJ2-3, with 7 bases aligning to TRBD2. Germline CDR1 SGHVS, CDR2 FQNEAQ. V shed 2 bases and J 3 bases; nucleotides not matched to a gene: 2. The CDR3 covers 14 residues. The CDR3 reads CASSLLGGTDTQYF. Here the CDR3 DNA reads TGTGCCAGCAGCTTATTGGGGGGGACAGATACGCAGTATTTT.

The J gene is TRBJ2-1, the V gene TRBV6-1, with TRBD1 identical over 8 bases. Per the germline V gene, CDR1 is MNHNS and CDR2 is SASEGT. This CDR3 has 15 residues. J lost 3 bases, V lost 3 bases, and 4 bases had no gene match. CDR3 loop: CASSEQGANYNEQFF. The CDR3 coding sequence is TGTGCCAGCAGTGAGCAGGGGGCTAACTACAATGAGCAGTTCTTC.

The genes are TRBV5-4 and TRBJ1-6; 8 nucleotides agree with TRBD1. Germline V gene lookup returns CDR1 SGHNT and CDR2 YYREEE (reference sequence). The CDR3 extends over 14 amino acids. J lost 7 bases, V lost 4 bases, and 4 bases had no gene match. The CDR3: CASSRQGRNSPLHF. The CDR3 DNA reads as TGTGCCAGCAGCCGACAGGGGAGAAATTCACCCCTCCACTTT.

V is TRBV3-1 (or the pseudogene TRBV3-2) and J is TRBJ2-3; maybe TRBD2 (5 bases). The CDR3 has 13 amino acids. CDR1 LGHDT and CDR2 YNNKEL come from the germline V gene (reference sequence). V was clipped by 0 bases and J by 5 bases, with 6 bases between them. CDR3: CASSQDEGDTQYF. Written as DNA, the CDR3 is TGTGCCAGCAGCCAAGATGAGGGAGATACGCAGTATTTT.

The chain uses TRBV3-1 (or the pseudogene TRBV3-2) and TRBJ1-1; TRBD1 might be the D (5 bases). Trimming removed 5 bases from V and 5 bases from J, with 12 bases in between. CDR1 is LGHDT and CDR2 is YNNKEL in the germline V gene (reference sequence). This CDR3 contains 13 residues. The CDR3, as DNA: TGTGCCAGCAGCGAGCAAGGGGTGACTGAAGCTTTCTTT. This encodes CASSEQGVTEAFF.

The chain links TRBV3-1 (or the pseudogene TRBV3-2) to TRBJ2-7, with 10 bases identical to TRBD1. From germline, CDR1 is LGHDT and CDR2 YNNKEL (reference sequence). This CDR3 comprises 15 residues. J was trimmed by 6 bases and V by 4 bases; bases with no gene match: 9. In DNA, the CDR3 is TGTGCCAGCAGCCTTCTAAAAGGGACAGGGGTCGAGCAGTACTTC. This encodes CASSLLKGTGVEQYF.

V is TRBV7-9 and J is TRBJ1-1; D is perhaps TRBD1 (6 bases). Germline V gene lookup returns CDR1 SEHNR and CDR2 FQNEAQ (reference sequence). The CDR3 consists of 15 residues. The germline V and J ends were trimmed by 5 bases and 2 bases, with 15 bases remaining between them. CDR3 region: CASSPSQGINTEAFF. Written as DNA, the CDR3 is TGTGCCAGCAGCCCTTCACAGGGTATTAACACTGAAGCTTTCTTT.

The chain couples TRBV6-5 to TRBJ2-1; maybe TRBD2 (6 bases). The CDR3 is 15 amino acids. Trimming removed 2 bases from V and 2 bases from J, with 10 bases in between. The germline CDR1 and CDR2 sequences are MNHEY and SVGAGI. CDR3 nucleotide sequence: TGTGCCAGCAGTTACGGCGGGGCCCCCTACAATGAGCAGTTCTTC. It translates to CASSYGGAPYNEQFF.

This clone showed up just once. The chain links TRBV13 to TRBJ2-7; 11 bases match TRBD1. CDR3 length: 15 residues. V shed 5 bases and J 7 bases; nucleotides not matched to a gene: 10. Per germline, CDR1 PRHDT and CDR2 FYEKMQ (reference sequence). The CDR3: CASSPHGQGAPEQYF. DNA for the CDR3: TGTGCCAGCAGCCCACATGGACAGGGGGCGCCTGAGCAGTACTTC.

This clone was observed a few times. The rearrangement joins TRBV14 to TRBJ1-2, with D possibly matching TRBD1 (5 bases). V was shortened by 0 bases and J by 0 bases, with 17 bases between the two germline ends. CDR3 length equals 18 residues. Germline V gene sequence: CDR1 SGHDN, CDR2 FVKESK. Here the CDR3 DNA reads TGTGCCAGCAGCCAAGATGGGACTCCACCAGACTCTAACTATGGCTACACCTTC. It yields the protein CASSQDGTPPDSNYGYTF. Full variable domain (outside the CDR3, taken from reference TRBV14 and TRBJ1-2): EAGVTQFPSHSVIEKGQTVTLRCDPISGHDNLYWYRRVMGKEIKFLLHFVKESKQDESGMPNNRFLAERTGGTYSTLKVQPAELEDSGVYFCASSQDGTPPDSNYGYTFGSGTRLTVV.

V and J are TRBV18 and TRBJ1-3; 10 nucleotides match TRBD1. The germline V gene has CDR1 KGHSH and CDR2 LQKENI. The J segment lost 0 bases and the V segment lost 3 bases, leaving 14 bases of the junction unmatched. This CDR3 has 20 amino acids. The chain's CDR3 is CASSPFIPGQGSTSGNTIYF. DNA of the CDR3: TGTGCCAGCTCACCCTTCATCCCGGGACAGGGGTCTACCTCTGGAAACACCATATATTTT.

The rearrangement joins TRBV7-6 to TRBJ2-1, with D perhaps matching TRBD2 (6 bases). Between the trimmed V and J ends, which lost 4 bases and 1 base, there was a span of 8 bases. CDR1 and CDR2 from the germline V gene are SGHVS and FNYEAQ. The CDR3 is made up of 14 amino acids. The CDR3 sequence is CASSYGTSYNEQFF. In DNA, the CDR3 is TGTGCCAGCAGCTACGGGACTTCCTACAATGAGCAGTTCTTC.

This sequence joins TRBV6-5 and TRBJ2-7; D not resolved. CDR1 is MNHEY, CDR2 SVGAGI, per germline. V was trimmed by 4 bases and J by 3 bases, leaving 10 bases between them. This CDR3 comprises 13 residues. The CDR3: CASSSGLHYEQYF. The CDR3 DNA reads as TGTGCCAGCAGTTCAGGCCTCCACTACGAGCAGTACTTC.

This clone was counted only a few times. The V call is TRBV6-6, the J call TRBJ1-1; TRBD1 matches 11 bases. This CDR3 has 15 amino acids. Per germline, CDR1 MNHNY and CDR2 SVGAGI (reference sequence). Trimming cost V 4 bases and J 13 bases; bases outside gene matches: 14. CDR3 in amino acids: CASSSTEKPGQGDFF. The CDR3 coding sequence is TGTGCCAGCAGTTCAACGGAAAAACCGGGACAGGGGGATTTCTTT.

The CDR3 DNA reads as TGTGCCAGCAGCTCTAGCGGGGGGAAGACCTACGAGCAGTACTTC. Translating it yields CASSSSGGKTYEQYF. The V call is TRBV11-2, the J call TRBJ2-7; 11 nucleotides align to TRBD2. Germline V gene data show CDR1 as SGHAT and CDR2 as FQNNGV. V was pared by 4 bases and J by 2 bases, with 4 bases of the junction left unmatched. The CDR3 consists of 15 residues. The full variable domain, with the rest looked up from reference TRBV11-2 and TRBJ2-7, is EAGVAQSPRYKIIEKRQSVAFWCNPISGHATLYWYQQILGQGPKLLIQFQNNGVVDDSQLPKDRFSAERLKGVDSTLKIQPAKLEDSAVYLCASSSSGGKTYEQYFGPGTRLTVT.

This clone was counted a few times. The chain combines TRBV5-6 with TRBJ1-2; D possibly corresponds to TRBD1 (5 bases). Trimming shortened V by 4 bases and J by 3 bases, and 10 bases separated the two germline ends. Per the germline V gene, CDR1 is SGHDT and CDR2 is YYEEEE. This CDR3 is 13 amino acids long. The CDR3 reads CASSLPTDYGYTF. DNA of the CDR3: TGTGCCAGCAGCCTACCGACAGACTATGGCTACACCTTC. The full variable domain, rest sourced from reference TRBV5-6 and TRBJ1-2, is DAGVTQSPTHLIKTRGQQVTLRCSPKSGHDTVSWYQQALGQGPQFIFQYYEEEERQRGNFPDRFSGHQFPNYSSELNVNALLLGDSALYLCASSLPTDYGYTFGSGTRLTVV.

CDR3 amino acids: CASSLSESNQLNTGELFF. The CDR3 DNA follows: TGTGCCAGCAGTTTATCGGAGAGTAATCAATTAAACACCGGGGAGCTGTTTTTT. This chain connects TRBV27 to TRBJ2-2; no reliable D call. The CDR3 runs to 18 residues. Germline CDR1 reads MNHEY; CDR2 reads SMNVEV (reference sequence). The V gene lost 0 bases and the J gene lost 2 bases, with 16 bases spanning the gap.

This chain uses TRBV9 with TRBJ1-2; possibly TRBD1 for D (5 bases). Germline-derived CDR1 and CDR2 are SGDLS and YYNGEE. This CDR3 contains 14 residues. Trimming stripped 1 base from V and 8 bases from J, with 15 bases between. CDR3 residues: CASSVSQGLEGYTF. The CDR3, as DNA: TGTGCCAGCAGCGTATCGCAGGGCTTGGAAGGCTACACCTTC. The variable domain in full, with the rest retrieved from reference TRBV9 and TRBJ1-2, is DSGVTQTPKHLITATGQRVTLRCSPRSGDLSVYWYQQSLDQGLQFLIQYYNGEERAKGNILERFSAQQFPDLHSELNLSSLELGDSALYFCASSVSQGLEGYTFGSGTRLTVV.

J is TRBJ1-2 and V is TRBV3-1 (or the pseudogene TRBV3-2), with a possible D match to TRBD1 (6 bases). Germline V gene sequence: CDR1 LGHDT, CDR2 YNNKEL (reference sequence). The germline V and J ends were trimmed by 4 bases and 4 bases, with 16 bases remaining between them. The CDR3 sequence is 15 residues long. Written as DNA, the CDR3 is TGTGCCAGCAGCCCCTGGTTGCAGGGGAGCTATGGCTACACCTTC. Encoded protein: CASSPWLQGSYGYTF.

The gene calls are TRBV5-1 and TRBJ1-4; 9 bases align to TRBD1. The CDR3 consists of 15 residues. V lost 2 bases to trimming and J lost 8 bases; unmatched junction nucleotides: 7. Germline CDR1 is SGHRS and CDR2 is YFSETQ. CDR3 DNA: TGCGCCAGCAGCTTAGGGACAGGGAGGGAAGAAAAACTGTTTTTT. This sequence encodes CASSLGTGREEKLFF. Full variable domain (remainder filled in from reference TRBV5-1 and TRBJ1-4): KAGVTQTPRYLIKTRGQQVTLSCSPISGHRSVSWYQQTPGQGLQFLFEYFSETQRNKGNFPGRFSGRQFSNSRSEMNVSTLELGDSALYLCASSLGTGREEKLFFGSGTQLSVL.

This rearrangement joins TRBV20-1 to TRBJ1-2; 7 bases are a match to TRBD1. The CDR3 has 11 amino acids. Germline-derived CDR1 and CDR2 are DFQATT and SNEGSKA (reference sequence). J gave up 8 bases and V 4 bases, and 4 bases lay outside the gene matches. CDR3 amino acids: CSATTGVGYTF. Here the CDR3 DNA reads TGCAGTGCTACCACAGGGGTAGGCTACACCTTC.